The T cell receptor beta chain described here comes from a study of T cell clonality in common variable immunodeficiency. Study conclusions and caveats: CVID subjects shared fewer TCRbeta clones than healthy controls did. Common variable immunodeficiency TCR beta sequences reportedly had fewer deletions and N-nucleotide insertions.

The table lists this clone with many counts. Its antigen remains unidentified. Read coverage stops 3 residues before the CDR3 terminus; the germline J gene supplies the remainder. Equal genomic DNA amounts from CVID and control samples were sequenced. The table came from immunoSEQ multiplex PCR; TCRdb's copy has only in-frame clones and leaves some out. The sample shows fewer than 75,000 clones, none of them appearing just once. The ends lost 7 bases at V and 7 bases at J; junction bases unmatched: 5. The CDR3 is made up of 13 amino acids. The germline V gene has CDR1 SNHLY and CDR2 FYNNEI. The clonotype was recovered from a person aged 18 to 70 in good health. The sequenced sample was peripheral blood mononuclear cells. The rearrangement links TRBV2 to TRBJ2-1; 9 positions match TRBD2. The CDR3 is CASNSGGQNEQFF. Incomplete CDR3 DNA: TGTGCCAGCAATAGCGGGGGACAGAATGAG.